What follows is one TCR beta chain and its context. Its specific antigen is unknown. It has no much larger one-base neighbor in the sample; base qualities were not kept. Libraries were made using the immunoSEQ multiplex PCR assay. For the multiplex PCR, a mixture combining 60 forward primers for TCR Vbeta segments and 13 reverse primers for TCR Jbeta segments was used. Amplification of the CDR3 region of rearranged TCR beta genes was performed with a multiplex PCR assay on genomic DNA. Amplified TCR beta libraries were sequenced as 87-base-pair reads on the Illumina HiSeq System. The paper's data handling went like this. Across the 670 or so repertoires, a later analysis counted tens of millions of unique TCR beta chains, 9 million to 14 million of which were shared by at least two donors. Raw reads were error-corrected and collapsed into unique sequences by a nearest-neighbor algorithm in which closely related sequences were merged to remove PCR and sequencing errors. V, D and J gene segments were assigned by aligning CDR3 sequences to IMGT reference sequences. For a sequence to be retained, at least a six-nucleotide match to both a V gene segment and a J gene segment was required. Rearrangements were called productive when the CDR3 lacked stop codons and stayed in frame with V and J; all others were non-productive. CDR3 was defined according to IMGT convention as the region running from the second conserved V-encoded cysteine to the conserved J-encoded phenylalanine. The earlier analysis of about 620 of the donors excluded sequences that lacked an unambiguous match to a single V gene segment. An earlier analysis of fewer than 750 of the donors classified V segments as functional when productive rearrangements were above 56.7% and as segregating when the standard deviation between donors was above 5%. A statistical classification framework was developed to diagnose cytomegalovirus status using the catalog of TCR beta chain sequences. V and J gene assignment, in a later analysis, came from comparing TCR nucleotide sequences with IMGT/GENE-DB human TR gene sequences. In a later analysis, CDR3 sequences and most-parsimonious VDJ recombination scenarios were assigned using the TCRdist pipeline. In a later analysis, every TCR beta chain was defined by the combination of its CDR3 amino acid sequence and its V-gene family, and reads without a unique V-gene family were dropped. In a later analysis, a few hundred highly shared, low-generation-probability nucleotide sequences were removed to address suspected cross-contamination and a sequencing artifact. A later analysis calculated a clonal expansion index for each public chain from normalized within-repertoire ranks of inferred template counts. In a later analysis, generation probabilities were computed using a VDJ recombination model fitted to out-of-frame rearrangements, and the results were checked against IGoR. Hypergeometric tests were used in a later analysis to score TCR-TCR, TCR-HLA and TCR-CMV co-occurrence, with a repertoire-size bias correction applied to the TCR pairs. A later analysis estimated false discovery rates by permuting HLA or CMV assignments 20 times. A later analysis grouped co-occurring TCRs with DBSCAN, adding TCRdist sequence similarity when clustering within HLA-allele-positive subsets. Co-occurrence clustering excluded repertoires with fewer than 30,000 or more than 120,000 public chains, plus five with anomalous nucleotide sharing. The immuneACCESS repertoire file appears here via TCRdb, limited to in-frame rearrangements. These files lack a portion of the clones; in checked studies, under half of the deficit traces to unresolved V genes, and the cause of the others is not known. D and trimming were read from the DNA, whereas the V and J calls and clone size are those reported in that table. The sample table holds 100,000 to 150,000 clones, of which around 73% were seen once. In total, the top ten clones hold approximately 11% of the sample.

The cohort comprised 550 to 700 healthy bone marrow donors. At the time of sampling, every cohort member was nominally healthy, though immune exposures that went unrecorded were likely present. The donor was CMV seropositive and was included in the group of around 300 seropositive cohort members. A peripheral blood sample was provided by each donor, and peripheral blood mononuclear cells were used for TCR beta sequencing. Genomic DNA extraction from the blood cell samples was performed with the Qiagen DNeasy Blood Extraction Kit. This sample was taken from a study of cytomegalovirus exposure and HLA in healthy donors (dated by TCRdb to 2016 to 2017). As for the study more broadly: In an earlier analysis of 550 to 750 of the donors, less than 350 Gb of sequence data and approximately 100 million unique TCR beta sequences from about 190 million T cells were reported. An early release that covered 640 HLA-typed donors contained about 300 gigabases of sequencing data and 80 million or so unique TCR sequences. The genetic ancestry cluster associated with self-reported Caucasian donors included about four fifths of the roughly 400 genotyped donors. The study aimed to test whether cataloging public T cell receptors could reveal signatures of past pathogen exposure. The study profiled the T cell repertoires of under 850 subjects by immunosequencing and related them to cytomegalovirus serostatus. Along with the 666-subject first cohort, a separate validation cohort of more than 90 different subjects was used. High-throughput TCR immunosequencing, statistical association of individual TCRs with disease status, and machine learning were combined to predict cytomegalovirus infection status. A later analysis re-analyzed previously published TCR beta repertoires from 666 donors and added high-resolution HLA genotyping to study TCR occurrence patterns. The later analysis used no new phenotypic data to find candidate immune exposures, relying instead on TCR beta sequences and their occurrence across donors. To decide whether each TCR beta V gene segment behaved as functional or pseudogenic, an earlier analysis of nearly 600 of the donors relied on high-throughput TCR beta sequencing. Alongside the repertoire data, information on donor age, sex, ethnicity and CMV serostatus was compiled. Genome-wide SNP genotypes for about 65% of the roughly 670 donors were used in a later genetic analysis, which treated that subset as a discovery cohort. Every repertoire in the discovery cohort had been generated on one and the same sequencing platform. Both class I and class II loci were covered by HLA typing, at four-digit resolution. The number of donors typed differed by locus, with 629-630 for A, B, C, DRB1 and DQB1, more than 500 for DQA1, approximately 570 for DPA1, and roughly 450 for DPB1. Four or five DR-DQ haplotypes were handled as single units for association and clustering because linkage in the cohort was strong. Among several hundred genotyped donors of the cohort, an average of approximately 240,000 unique TCR beta nucleotide sequences was sequenced per donor, of which about 18% were non-productive. Overall study outcomes, separate from this receptor: Across donors, most TCR sequences were observed very rarely, whereas some public TCRs were present in many individuals. A further reported finding was that TCR beta sequences accurately predicted the HLA-A and HLA-B alleles for most subjects in the first cohort. Sequencing depth was assumed to be roughly uniform across donors in the presence/absence analyses, though that assumption may not hold. This cohort had only TCR beta chains sequenced, and the lack of alpha or paired-chain data limited which features could be detected. Some IMGT-functional V segments, including TRBV6-2 and TRBV6-3, could not be distinguished by the 87-base-pair reads and were therefore excluded. Because HLA typing was unavailable for some donors at each locus, only the typed subset was used in association tests. In an earlier analysis of approximately 590 of the donors, most TCR beta V segments appeared in productive rearrangements about 90% or about 30% of the time, broadly matching IMGT annotations. A later genetic analysis associated a missense DCLRE1C variant with V-gene and J-gene trimming of TCR beta chains, and an independent cohort replicated the association. A later analysis found that HLA-associated TCR beta chains were more clonally expanded and had lower generation probabilities than equally common non-associated chains. The authors suggested that the approach could potentially be extended to other disease states and immunological phenotypes. A later genetic analysis reported fewer N-insertions in productive TCRs among donors in an Asian-associated ancestry cluster than the roughly 670-donor mean. Because counts were too low, some 17 rarely observed V segments, including chromosome 9 orphons, were left out of the earlier analysis of roughly 600 of the donors. In vitro tests confirmed that three of the cytomegalovirus-associated TCR beta chains recognize cytomegalovirus antigens. A later analysis associated about 17,000 TCR beta sequences with specific HLA alleles at a false discovery rate of 0.05. In a later analysis, most CMV-associated TCR beta chains were found to appear HLA-restricted, with HLA associations seemingly driven largely by CMV exposure. In both the original and validation cohorts, the classifier was reported to diagnose cytomegalovirus status with high specificity and sensitivity. In a later analysis, several top co-occurrence clusters were reported to appear linked to parvovirus B19, influenza, CMV and Epstein-Barr virus. Correlated functional status among segregating V segments might reflect linkage disequilibrium, but an unknown experimental factor could not be ruled out. Immune exposure information for the cohort was limited to CMV serostatus. In a later analysis, TCR association rates were found to vary across HLA loci, with the most associated TCRs seen for DRB1 alleles and the fewest for HLA-C alleles. When HLA alleles, especially DR and DQ, strongly co-occurred, TCR associations were difficult to assign to individual alleles. The study gave a list of about 160 TCR beta chains associated with cytomegalovirus. A cluster of highly shared sequence variants was judged likely to represent a technical artifact of the sequencing pipeline.

V is cut by 3 bases and J by 2 bases, and the space between the germline ends is 7 bases. CDR1 LNHNV and CDR2 YYDKDF were looked up in the germline V gene (reference sequence). From its cysteine to its phenylalanine, the CDR3 spans 13 amino acids. The DNA shown is the 39-base CDR3, in frame from base 1. The receptor chain draws on TRBV15 and TRBJ2-5; no D gene is confidently identified. The sequencing sample was made of PBMCs. This TCR was sampled from a man aged 25-45 years in good health and CMV-seropositive. Here is the DNA: TGTGCCACCAGCAGTTACACACAAGAGACCCAGTACTTC. Its protein reads: CATSSYTQETQYF.